The 11 T cell receptor beta chains listed next were all sequenced from one sample in a study of regulatory T cells in long-lasting Graves disease. Library construction for TCR beta used iRepertoire HTBI primers and Arm-PCR of CDR3 regions. TCRdb re-analysed the multiplex PCR reads in MiXCR, keeping a single row per CDR3 protein. The table lists 600,000 to 650,000 distinct CDR3 sequences, approximately 15% of them singletons, with about 17% in the top ten. Noted time point: newly diagnosed GD, antithyroid drugs for less than 3 months. From PBMCs, RNA was extracted and then used to make the TCR library. The data were also submitted as part of a second study, on T cells in Graves' hyperthyroidism and ophthalmopathy.

The sample was peripheral blood mononuclear cells (PBMCs), taken at new diagnosis, from a patient treated with antithyroid drugs. Receptors were obtained from a woman aged 25 to 39 with Graves disease.

The chain links TRBV18 to TRBJ2-7; maybe TRBD2 (6 bases). Trimming stripped 3 bases from V and 4 bases from J, with 16 bases between. The germline gives CDR1 KGHSH, CDR2 LQKENI. This CDR3 comprises 15 residues. The CDR3 loop reads CASSPGGTAAYEQYF. The CDR3 DNA sequence: TGTGCCAGCTCACCGGGCGGGACGGCGGCTTACGAGCAGTACTTC.

This clonotype turned up a few times. The rearrangement uses TRBV18 and TRBJ2-5; D remains unclear. The V gene lost 3 bases and the J gene lost 5 bases, with 13 bases spanning the gap. CDR3 size: 14 residues. CDR1 KGHSH and CDR2 LQKENI come from the germline V gene. CDR3 in amino acids: CASSPFPRPETQYF. The DNA of the CDR3 is TGTGCCAGCTCACCCTTCCCTAGGCCGGAGACCCAGTACTTC. Full variable domain (rest looked up from reference TRBV18 and TRBJ2-5): NAGVMQNPRHLVRRRGQEARLRCSPMKGHSHVYWYRQLPEEGLKFMVYLQKENIIDESGMPKERFSAEFPKEGPSILRIQQVVRGDSAAYFCASSPFPRPETQYFGPGTRLLVL.

The sample holds a few counts of this clonotype. The chain joins TRBV5-1 to TRBJ1-4; 10 nucleotides match TRBD1. Looked up from germline, CDR1 is SGHRS and CDR2 is YFSETQ. V lost 4 bases, J lost 7 bases, and 7 bases stayed unmatched. The CDR3 length is 15 residues. The CDR3, as DNA: TGCGCCAGCAGCCTAGGGACAGGGGAGTTTGAAAAACTGTTTTTT. Its protein is CASSLGTGEFEKLFF.

In this sample, this clonotype turned up many times. This chain connects TRBV5-1 to TRBJ2-7; TRBD2 aligns across 10 bases. The CDR3 has 16 amino acids. The germline V gene has CDR1 SGHRS and CDR2 YFSETQ. V lost 1 base and J lost 2; bases outside the gene matches: 6. Here the CDR3 DNA reads TGCGCCAGCAGCTTGTGGCTAGCGGGAGCCCCCTACGAGCAGTACTTC. Amino acids: CASSLWLAGAPYEQYF.

This clonotype was observed many times. This sequence joins TRBV27 and TRBJ1-5; D remains unclear. Trimming removed 4 bases from V and 2 bases from J, with 12 bases in between. Germline CDR1 and CDR2: MNHEY and SMNVEV (reference sequence). This CDR3 comprises 15 residues. For the CDR3, the DNA is TGTGCCAGCAGTTCGGTGGGGAAGGGCAATCAGCCCCAGCATTTT. Translated: CASSSVGKGNQPQHF.

There are many counts of this clonotype. This chain connects TRBV20-1 to TRBJ2-1; no firm D call. This CDR3 spans 11 amino acids. The germline V gene has CDR1 DFQATT and CDR2 SNEGSKA (reference sequence). With 7 bases removed from V and 3 bases from J, the gap between germline ends came to 7 bases. The CDR3 loop reads CSGSDYNEQFF. As DNA, the CDR3 is TGCAGTGGTTCCGACTACAATGAGCAGTTCTTC.

The CDR3 protein is CAWSVQAYEQYF. The CDR3 nucleotides are TGTGCCTGGAGTGTACAGGCGTACGAGCAGTACTTC. The chain links TRBV30 to TRBJ2-7; D may be TRBD1 (5 bases). V was pared by 0 bases and J by 4 bases, with 7 bases between. This CDR3 spans 12 amino acids. CDR1 is GTSNPN, CDR2 SVGIG, per germline (reference sequence).

This clonotype was counted at least ten times. V usage is TRBV11-2 and J usage is TRBJ2-3, with D unclear. The germline gives CDR1 SGHAT, CDR2 FQNNGV. V lost 0 bases and J lost 2, with 9 bases in between. The CDR3 length is 15 residues. The CDR3 sequence is CASSLEPSSTDTQYF. The CDR3 bases are TGTGCCAGCAGCTTAGAGCCCTCTTCCACAGATACGCAGTATTTT.

This clonotype came up many times. In DNA, the CDR3 is TGTGCCAGCAGTTTGGGCCTGGGACTAGCGGGATTCTTAGGGTCCCAAGAGACCCAGTACTTC. Translating it yields CASSLGLGLAGFLGSQETQYF. The V and J genes are TRBV28 and TRBJ2-5; TRBD2 matches at 13 bases. Trimming cost V 3 bases and J 1 base; bases outside gene matches: 17. Per germline, CDR1 MDHEN and CDR2 SYDVKM. There are 21 residues in the CDR3. The full variable domain, rest sourced from reference TRBV28 and TRBJ2-5, is DVKVTQSSRYLVKRTGEKVFLECVQDMDHENMFWYRQDPGLGLRLIYFSYDVKMKEKGDIPEGYSVSREKKERFSLILESASTNQTSMYLCASSLGLGLAGFLGSQETQYFGPGTRLLVL.

The V call is TRBV28, the J call TRBJ1-2; 8 positions agree with TRBD1. This CDR3 spans 14 amino acids. Trimming cost V 5 bases and J 3 bases; bases outside gene matches: 5. Germline lookup yields CDR1 MDHEN and CDR2 SYDVKM. CDR3 bases: TGTGCCAGCAGTCGGACCAGGGGGCACTATGGCTACACCTTC. As protein: CASSRTRGHYGYTF.

The sample holds many counts of this clonotype. The CDR3 loop reads CAISELGTYEQYF. CDR3 DNA sequence: TGTGCCATCAGTGAGTTGGGGACCTACGAGCAGTACTTC. The chain recombines TRBV10-3 with TRBJ2-7; D remains unclear. Per germline, CDR1 ENHRY and CDR2 SYGVKD. Trimming took 1 base from V and 2 from J, leaving 6 bases between them. The CDR3 loop spans 13 amino acids.